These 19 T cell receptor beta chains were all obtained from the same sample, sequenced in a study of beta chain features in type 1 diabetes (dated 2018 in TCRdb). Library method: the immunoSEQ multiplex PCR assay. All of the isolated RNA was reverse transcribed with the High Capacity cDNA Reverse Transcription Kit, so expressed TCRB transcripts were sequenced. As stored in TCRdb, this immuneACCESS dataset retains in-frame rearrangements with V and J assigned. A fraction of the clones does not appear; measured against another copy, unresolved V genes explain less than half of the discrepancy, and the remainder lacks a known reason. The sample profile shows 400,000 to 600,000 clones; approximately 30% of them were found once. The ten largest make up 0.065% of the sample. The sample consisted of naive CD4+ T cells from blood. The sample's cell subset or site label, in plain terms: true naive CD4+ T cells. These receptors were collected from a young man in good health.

CDR3 nucleotides: TGTGCCAGCAGTCGCGTGCCTAGCGGGAGAACCACAGATACGCAGTATTTT. This codes for CASSRVPSGRTTDTQYF. The gene calls are TRBV4-2 and TRBJ2-3, with 10 bases identical to TRBD2. V gave up 6 bases and J gave up 2 bases; unmatched junction bases: 11. The V gene's germline CDR1 is LGHNA and CDR2 YNFKEQ. The CDR3 is 17 amino acids.

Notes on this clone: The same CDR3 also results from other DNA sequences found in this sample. The CDR3 nucleotides read TGTGCCAGCAGCGCCGGACTAGCGGGCTACGAGCAGTACTTC. Encoded protein: CASSAGLAGYEQYF. The genes are TRBV9 and TRBJ2-7; TRBD2 matches 11 bases. The germline V gene has CDR1 SGDLS and CDR2 YYNGEE. CDR3 size: 14 residues. V trimming: 3 bases; J trimming: 3 bases; junction bases outside the gene matches: 2.

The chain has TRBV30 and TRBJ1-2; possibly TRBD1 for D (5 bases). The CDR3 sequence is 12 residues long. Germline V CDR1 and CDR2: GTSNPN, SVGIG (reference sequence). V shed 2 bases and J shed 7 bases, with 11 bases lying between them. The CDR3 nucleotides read TGTGCCTGGAGTATTGGGGGTGGTGGCTACACCTTC. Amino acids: CAWSIGGGGYTF.

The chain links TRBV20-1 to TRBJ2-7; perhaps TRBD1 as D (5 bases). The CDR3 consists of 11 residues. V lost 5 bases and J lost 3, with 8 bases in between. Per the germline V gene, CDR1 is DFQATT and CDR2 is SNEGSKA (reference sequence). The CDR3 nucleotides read TGCAGTGCTCCTCAGGGCTACGAGCAGTACTTC. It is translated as CSAPQGYEQYF.

The CDR3 region is CASSQLNRGHWHEQYF. The DNA of the CDR3 is TGCGCCAGCAGTCAACTAAACAGGGGTCACTGGCACGAGCAGTACTTC. The chain recombines TRBV23-1 with TRBJ2-7; 7 positions match TRBD1. TRBV23-1 is annotated as an ORF whose role is uncertain. This CDR3 region has 16 residues. The V segment lost 2 bases and the J segment 5 bases; nucleotides outside the gene matches: 12.

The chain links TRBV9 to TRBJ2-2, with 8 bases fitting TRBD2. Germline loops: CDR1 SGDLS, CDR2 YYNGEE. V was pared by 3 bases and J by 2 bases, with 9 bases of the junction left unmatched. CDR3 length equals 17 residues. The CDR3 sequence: CASSALGAGVNTGELFF. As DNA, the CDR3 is TGTGCCAGCAGCGCCCTTGGAGCGGGGGTCAACACCGGGGAGCTGTTTTTT.

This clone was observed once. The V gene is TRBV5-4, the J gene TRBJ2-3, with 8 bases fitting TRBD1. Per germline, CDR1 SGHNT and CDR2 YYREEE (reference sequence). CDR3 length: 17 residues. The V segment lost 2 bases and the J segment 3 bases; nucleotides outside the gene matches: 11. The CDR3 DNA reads TGTGCCAGCAGCTTCTTTGATCGACAGGGGAGTACAGATACGCAGTATTTT. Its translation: CASSFFDRQGSTDTQYF. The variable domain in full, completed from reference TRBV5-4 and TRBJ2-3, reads ETGVTQSPTHLIKTRGQQVTLRCSSQSGHNTVSWYQQALGQGPQFIFQYYREEENGRGNFPPRFSGLQFPNYSSELNVNALELDDSALYLCASSFFDRQGSTDTQYFGPGTRLTVL.

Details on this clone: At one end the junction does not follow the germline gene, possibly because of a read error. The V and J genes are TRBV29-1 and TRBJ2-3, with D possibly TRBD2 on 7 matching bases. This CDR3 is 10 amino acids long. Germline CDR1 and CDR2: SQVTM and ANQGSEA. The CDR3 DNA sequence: TGCAGCGTTGAGCGGGGGCCCCCCCTTTTT. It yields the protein CSVERGPPLF.

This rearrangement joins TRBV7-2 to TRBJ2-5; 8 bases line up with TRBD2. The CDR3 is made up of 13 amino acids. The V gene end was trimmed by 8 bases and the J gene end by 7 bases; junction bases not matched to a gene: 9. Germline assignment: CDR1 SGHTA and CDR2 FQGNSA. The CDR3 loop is CASGRGLVGTQYF. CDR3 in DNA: TGTGCCAGCGGCCGGGGACTAGTAGGGACCCAGTACTTC.

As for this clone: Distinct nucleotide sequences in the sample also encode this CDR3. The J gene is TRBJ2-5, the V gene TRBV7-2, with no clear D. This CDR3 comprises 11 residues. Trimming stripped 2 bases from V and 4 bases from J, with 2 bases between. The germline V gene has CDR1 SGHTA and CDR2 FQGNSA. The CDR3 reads CASSLSETQYF. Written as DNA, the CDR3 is TGTGCCAGCAGCTTATCAGAGACCCAGTACTTC.

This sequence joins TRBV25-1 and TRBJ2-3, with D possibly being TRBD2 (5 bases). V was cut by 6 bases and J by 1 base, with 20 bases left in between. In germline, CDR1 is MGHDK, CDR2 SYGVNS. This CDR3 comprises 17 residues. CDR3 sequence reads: CASSYSGRGSGTDTQYF. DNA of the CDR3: TGTGCCAGCAGCTACTCGGGAAGAGGCTCGGGCACAGATACGCAGTATTTT.

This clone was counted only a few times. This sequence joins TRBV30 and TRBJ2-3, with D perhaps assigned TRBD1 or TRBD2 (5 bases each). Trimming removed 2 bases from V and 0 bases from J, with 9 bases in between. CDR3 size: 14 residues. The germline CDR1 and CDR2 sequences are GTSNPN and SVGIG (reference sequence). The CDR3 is CAWSWGRSTDTQYF. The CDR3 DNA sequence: TGTGCCTGGAGTTGGGGACGGAGCACAGATACGCAGTATTTT. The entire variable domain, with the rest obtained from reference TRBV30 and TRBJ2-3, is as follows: SQTIHQWPATLVQPVGSPLSLECTVEGTSNPNLYWYRQAAGRGLQLLFYSVGIGQISSEVPQNLSASRPQDRQFILSSKKLLLSDSGFYLCAWSWGRSTDTQYFGPGTRLTVL.

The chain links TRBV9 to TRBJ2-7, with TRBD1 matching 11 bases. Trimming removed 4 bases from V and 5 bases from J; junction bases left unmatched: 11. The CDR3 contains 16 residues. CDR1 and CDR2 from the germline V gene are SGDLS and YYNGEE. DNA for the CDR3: TGTGCCAGCAGCCCAGACTCGGACAGGGGGCGTCACGAGCAGTACTTC. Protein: CASSPDSDRGRHEQYF.

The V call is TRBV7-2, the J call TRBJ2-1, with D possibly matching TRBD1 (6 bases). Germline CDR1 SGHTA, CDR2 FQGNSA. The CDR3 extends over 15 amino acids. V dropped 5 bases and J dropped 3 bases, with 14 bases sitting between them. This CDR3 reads CASSPQVGGYNEQFF. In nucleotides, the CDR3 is TGTGCCAGCAGCCCTCAGGTAGGGGGCTACAATGAGCAGTTCTTC.

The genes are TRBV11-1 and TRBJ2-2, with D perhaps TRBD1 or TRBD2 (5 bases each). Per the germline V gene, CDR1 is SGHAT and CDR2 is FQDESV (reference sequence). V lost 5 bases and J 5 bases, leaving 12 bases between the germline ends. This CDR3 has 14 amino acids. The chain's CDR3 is CASSLLGRTGELFF. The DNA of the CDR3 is TGTGCCAGCAGCCTACTGGGACGGACCGGGGAGCTGTTTTTT.

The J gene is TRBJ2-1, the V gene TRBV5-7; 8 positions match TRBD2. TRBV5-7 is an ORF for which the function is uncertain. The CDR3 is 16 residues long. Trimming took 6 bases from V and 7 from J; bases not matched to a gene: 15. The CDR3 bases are TGTGCCAGCATCTTCTCTAGCGGGCGCCCGCAGAATGAGCAGTTCTTC. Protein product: CASIFSSGRPQNEQFF.

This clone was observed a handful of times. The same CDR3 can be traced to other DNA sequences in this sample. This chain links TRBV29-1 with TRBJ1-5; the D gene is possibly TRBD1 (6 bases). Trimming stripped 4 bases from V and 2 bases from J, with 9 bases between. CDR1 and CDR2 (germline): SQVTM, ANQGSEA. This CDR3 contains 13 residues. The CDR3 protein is CSVVSGGNQPQHF. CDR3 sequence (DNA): TGCAGCGTTGTCTCAGGGGGCAATCAGCCCCAGCATTTT.

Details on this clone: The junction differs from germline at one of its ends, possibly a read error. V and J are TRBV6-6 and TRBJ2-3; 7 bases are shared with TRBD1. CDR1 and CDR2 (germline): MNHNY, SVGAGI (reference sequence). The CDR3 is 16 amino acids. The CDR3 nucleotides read TGTGCCAGCAGTCACTCGGGTCAGGGGGTCAGGGATACGCAGTATTTT. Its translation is CASSHSGQGVRDTQYF.

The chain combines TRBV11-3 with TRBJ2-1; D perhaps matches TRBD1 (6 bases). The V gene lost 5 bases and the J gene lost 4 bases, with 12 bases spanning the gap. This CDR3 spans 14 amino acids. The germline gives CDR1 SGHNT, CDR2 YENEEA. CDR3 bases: TGTGCCAGCAGCCGCTATCAGGGGTACAATGAGCAGTTCTTC. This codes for CASSRYQGYNEQFF.